Below are 18 T cell receptor beta chains sequenced from a single sample in a study of cytomegalovirus exposure and HLA in healthy donors. The PCR was carried out with 60 Vbeta primers and 13 Jbeta primers. The protocol was immunoSEQ multiplex PCR, while the TCRdb copy is restricted to in-frame clones and leaves out a portion. Of fewer than 150,000 clones in the sample, over 70% were seen once. Material for sequencing was PBMCs. These receptors came from a young man in good health and CMV-seronegative.

The chain links TRBV14 to TRBJ1-3; a possible D gene is TRBD1 (6 bases). The germline V gene encodes CDR1 SGHDN and CDR2 FVKESK. V lost 4 bases and J 0 bases, leaving 13 bases between the germline ends. This CDR3 has 16 residues. As DNA, the CDR3 is TGTGCCAGCAGCCCGGGACACTGGGGCTCTGGAAACACCATATATTTT. This translates into CASSPGHWGSGNTIYF.

The CDR3 spells CASSLAGNRFYEQYF. The CDR3 DNA reads TGTGCCAGCAGCTTGGCAGGGAACCGCTTCTACGAGCAGTACTTC. The chain links TRBV5-5 to TRBJ2-7; D is perhaps TRBD1 (5 bases). CDR1 and CDR2 from the germline V gene are SGHKS and YYEKEE (reference sequence). V lost 0 bases, J lost 3 bases, and 13 bases lay in between. The length of the CDR3 is 15 residues. The full variable domain, in which reference TRBV5-5 and TRBJ2-7 provide the parts outside the CDR3, is DAGVTQSPTHLIKTRGQQVTLRCSPISGHKSVSWYQQVLGQGPQFIFQYYEKEERGRGNFPDRFSARQFPNYSSELNVNALLLGDSALYLCASSLAGNRFYEQYFGPGTRLTVT.

CDR3 residues: CACARGLAGGDEQFF. In nucleotides, the CDR3 is TGTGCCTGTGCGAGAGGACTAGCGGGAGGGGATGAGCAGTTCTTC. This sequence joins TRBV30 and TRBJ2-1, with 15 bases lining up with TRBD2. The CDR3 consists of 15 residues. The J segment lost 8 bases and the V segment lost 6 bases, leaving 8 bases of the junction unmatched. CDR1 and CDR2 from the germline V gene are GTSNPN and SVGIG (reference sequence).

The chain joins TRBV5-8 to TRBJ1-5; D ambiguous. The CDR3 extends over 13 amino acids. Trimming cost V 0 bases and J 6 bases, with 7 bases left between them. Germline CDR1 reads SGHTS; CDR2 reads YDEGEE. CDR3 residues: CASSLEVGQPQHF. The CDR3 bases are TGTGCCAGCAGCTTGGAAGTCGGTCAGCCCCAGCATTTT. Full variable domain (outside the CDR3, taken from reference TRBV5-8 and TRBJ1-5): EAGVTQSPTHLIKTRGQQATLRCSPISGHTSVYWYQQALGLGLQFLLWYDEGEERNRGNFPPRFSGRQFPNYSSELNVNALELEDSALYLCASSLEVGQPQHFGDGTRLSIL.

This clone has only one observation. In nucleotides, the CDR3 is TGTGCCAGCAGCTTGGCCTCGGGTAGGGGATACAACTATGGCTACACCTTC. This gives the protein CASSLASGRGYNYGYTF. V usage is TRBV5-6 and J usage is TRBJ1-2, with D tentatively TRBD1 (5 bases). V was cut by 0 bases and J by 2 bases, with 17 bases left in between. The CDR3 runs to 17 residues. Germline V lookup: CDR1 SGHDT, CDR2 YYEEEE.

This rearrangement joins TRBV11-2 to TRBJ2-3; tentatively, D is TRBD2 (5 bases). Deletions cut 4 bases from V and 1 base from J, with 9 bases between. The CDR3 extends over 14 amino acids. The germline gives CDR1 SGHAT, CDR2 FQNNGV. The CDR3 sequence: CASSWVGGTDTQYF. CDR3 DNA sequence: TGTGCCAGCAGCTGGGTGGGAGGCACAGATACGCAGTATTTT.

This clone appeared a few times. The chain couples TRBV5-6 to TRBJ2-3; D perhaps matches TRBD2 (5 bases). The CDR3 extends over 14 amino acids. Germline CDR1 is SGHDT and CDR2 is YYEEEE. The V end lost 4 bases, the J end lost 1 base, and 10 bases lay between the germline ends. CDR3 loop: CASSPGERTDTQYF. CDR3 in DNA: TGTGCCAGCAGCCCCGGGGAACGCACAGATACGCAGTATTTT.

This chain joins TRBV5-6 and TRBJ2-4, with no clear D. The CDR3 covers 14 residues. Germline assignment: CDR1 SGHDT and CDR2 YYEEEE. The germline V and J ends were trimmed by 1 base and 0 bases, with 5 bases remaining between them. CDR3 sequence: CASSLQLAKNIQYF. CDR3 nucleotide sequence: TGTGCCAGCAGCTTGCAACTAGCCAAAAACATTCAGTACTTC.

This clone is labeled as medium-sized. The V gene is TRBV6-5, the J gene TRBJ1-3; D might be TRBD1 (6 bases). The CDR3 is 13 residues long. Germline CDR1 reads MNHEY; CDR2 reads SVGAGI. Deletions cut 6 bases from V and 5 bases from J, with 11 bases between. The CDR3 region has the DNA TGTGCCAGCAGAGAACAGGGTCGAAACACCATATATTTT. Its protein product is CASREQGRNTIYF.

The V and J genes are TRBV6-5 and TRBJ2-1, with 9 positions matching TRBD2. V dropped 4 bases and J dropped 2; count of bases not matched to a gene: 3. Germline CDR1 MNHEY, CDR2 SVGAGI. The CDR3 runs to 15 residues. In DNA, the CDR3 is TGTGCCAGCAGTTTAGCGGGAGCGCCCTACAATGAGCAGTTCTTC. Translation gives CASSLAGAPYNEQFF.

This clone was seen just once. This rearrangement joins TRBV7-9 to TRBJ2-7; TRBD2 matches at 10 bases. This CDR3 contains 14 residues. Germline CDR1 and CDR2: SEHNR and FQNEAQ (reference sequence). V dropped 3 bases and J dropped 4; count of bases not matched to a gene: 3. CDR3 DNA: TGTGCCAGCAGCTTCTCTAGCGGGAGTTACGAGCAGTACTTC. It specifies CASSFSSGSYEQYF.

V gene TRBV30 combines with J gene TRBJ2-7; 12 positions agree with TRBD2. V shed 3 bases, J shed 2 bases, and the junction held 2 bases outside the gene matches. The CDR3 sequence is 14 residues long. Germline assignment: CDR1 GTSNPN and CDR2 SVGIG (reference sequence). For the CDR3, the DNA is TGTGCCTGGAGGACTAGCGGGAGTACCTACGAGCAGTACTTC. It specifies CAWRTSGSTYEQYF.

This chain links TRBV27 with TRBJ1-1, with 11 bases lining up with TRBD1. J was trimmed by 4 bases and V by 5 bases; bases with no gene match: 3. From germline, CDR1 is MNHEY and CDR2 SMNVEV (reference sequence). The CDR3 is made up of 14 amino acids. The CDR3 DNA reads TGTGCCAGCAGTATAGGACAGGGGGCCACTGAAGCTTTCTTT. Its translation is CASSIGQGATEAFF.

The gene calls are TRBV20-1 and TRBJ1-2, with no clear D. The CDR3 has 11 amino acids. V was clipped by 0 bases and J by 8 bases, with 7 bases between them. Germline V gives CDR1 DFQATT, CDR2 SNEGSKA (reference sequence). The CDR3 here is CSARDRWGYTF. CDR3 coding DNA: TGCAGTGCTAGAGATCGGTGGGGCTACACCTTC.

This rearrangement joins TRBV7-9 to TRBJ2-2; D remains ambiguous. CDR3 length equals 15 residues. Germline lookup yields CDR1 SEHNR and CDR2 FQNEAQ (reference sequence). V was cut by 5 bases and J by 4 bases, with 14 bases left in between. CDR3 coding DNA: TGTGCCAGCAGCCCAGTTGGGCCCCTCACCGGGGAGCTGTTTTTT. This encodes CASSPVGPLTGELFF.

The chain links TRBV7-2 to TRBJ2-2, with TRBD2 matching over 9 bases. The CDR3 loop spans 15 amino acids. J was trimmed by 1 base and V by 6 bases; bases with no gene match: 3. The germline V gene has CDR1 SGHTA and CDR2 FQGNSA. CDR3: CASSPTSGNTGELFF. CDR3 in DNA: TGTGCCAGCAGTCCGACTAGCGGGAACACCGGGGAGCTGTTTTTT.

Remarks on this clone: This CDR3 is also generated by other DNA sequences in the sample. This rearrangement joins TRBV19 to TRBJ2-7, with TRBD1 matching 8 bases. Per the germline V gene, CDR1 is LNHDA and CDR2 is SQIVND (reference sequence). Unmatched junction bases numbered 7, after V lost 5 bases and J lost 1 base. This CDR3 has 15 residues. The chain's CDR3 is CASSPLQGASYEQYF. As DNA, the CDR3 is TGTGCCAGTAGTCCCCTCCAGGGGGCTTCCTACGAGCAGTACTTC.

CDR3 amino acids: CASTEAGGGHEQYF. DNA of the CDR3: TGTGCCAGCACCGAGGCGGGAGGGGGGCACGAGCAGTACTTC. The V and J genes are TRBV6-1 and TRBJ2-7; the match to TRBD2 covers 9 bases. The CDR3 spans 14 residues. Germline assignment: CDR1 MNHNS and CDR2 SASEGT. The V gene end was trimmed by 7 bases and the J gene end by 5 bases; junction bases not matched to a gene: 9.